This section outlines one T cell receptor beta chain sequence together with its context. A J-beta primer mix and a sample-barcoded 5' primer were used in a second PCR of roughly 6 to 11 cycles. Each CDR3 protein gets one entry after TCRdb re-called the 5' RACE reads with MiXCR. This table has approximately 760,000 distinct CDR3 sequences, roughly 25% appearing once. CDR3 size: 16 residues. CDR1 and CDR2 from the germline V gene are MNHEY and SVGEGT. The data are from a study of blood T cells in healthy people across ages. They isolated at least 7 million PBMCs from each sample. This sample also belongs to another study, concerning T cells of mothers and their children.

Source material: blood. This clonotype originated in a boy under 18 in good health. This sequence joins TRBV6-2 or TRBV6-3 and TRBJ2-5, with 12 bases fitting TRBD2. The J call may be mistaken, given a closer DNA end match to TRBJ2-1. As DNA, the CDR3 is TGTGCCAGCAGTTACTCGACTAGCGGGAGTAGGGATGAGCAGTTCTTC. It translates to CASSYSTSGSRDEQFF.